What follows are 8 T cell receptor beta chains derived from one specimen sequenced in a study of T cell responses to AZD1222 COVID-19 vaccine. TCRdb's copy holds only in-frame clones and misses some; the assay was immunoSEQ multiplex PCR. The repertoire consists of some 110,000 clones, with roughly 85% occurring once and the leading ten covering roughly 3.9%. Source: peripheral blood, taken on day 0 of MenACWY control vaccination. The receptors originated from an adult in good health.

Written as DNA, the CDR3 is TGTGCCAGCAGCGTAGGGCCTGGAAACACCATATATTTT. It codes for CASSVGPGNTIYF. The V gene is TRBV9, the J gene TRBJ1-3; no clear D gene. V lost 0 bases and J 2 bases, leaving 3 bases between the germline ends. This CDR3 is built from 13 residues. The V gene's germline CDR1 is SGDLS and CDR2 YYNGEE.

CDR3 sequence (DNA): TGTGCCAGCCGATCTTCAAAGGGACAGGGACGGAGCCGCTACGAGCAGTACTTC. This encodes CASRSSKGQGRSRYEQYF. The chain uses TRBV27 and TRBJ2-7; 9 bases are shared with TRBD1. The CDR3 contains 18 residues. Germline loops: CDR1 MNHEY, CDR2 SMNVEV (reference sequence). V was pared by 8 bases and J by 3 bases, with 20 bases of the junction left unmatched.

The rearrangement joins TRBV18 to TRBJ1-2, with TRBD1 identical over 9 bases. V gave up 6 bases and J gave up 2 bases; unmatched junction bases: 7. Germline loops: CDR1 KGHSH, CDR2 LQKENI. This CDR3 contains 15 residues. In DNA form, the CDR3 reads TGTGCCAGCTCCCTGTCCGGACAGGGGAACTATGGCTACACCTTC. Amino acid sequence: CASSLSGQGNYGYTF.

The chain combines TRBV11-2 with TRBJ2-7; TRBD2 aligns across 11 bases. The junction had 7 bases not matched to a gene; V was cut back by 4 bases and J by 2 bases. The CDR3 runs to 16 residues. Germline loops: CDR1 SGHAT, CDR2 FQNNGV. CDR3 amino acids: CASSSRPLAGAYEQYF. The DNA of the CDR3 is TGTGCCAGCAGCTCCCGGCCACTAGCGGGGGCCTACGAGCAGTACTTC.

The chain carries TRBV2 and TRBJ2-3; possible D gene TRBD1, 6 bases. The V end was cut by 3 bases, the J end by 0 bases, with 10 bases between. From germline, CDR1 is SNHLY and CDR2 FYNNEI. The CDR3 loop spans 15 amino acids. The CDR3 loop reads CASSDEGESTDTQYF. CDR3 sequence (DNA): TGTGCCAGCAGTGACGAGGGGGAGAGCACAGATACGCAGTATTTT.

With respect to this clone: Relative to the germline gene, one junction end is altered; a read error may explain this. Written as DNA, the CDR3 is TGTGCTAGCAGCCTCCAGTTAGCGGGGGGCGGCGAGACCCAGTACTTC. Encoded protein: CASSLQLAGGGETQYF. This chain uses TRBV7-7 with TRBJ2-5, with TRBD2 identical over 10 bases. The CDR3 extends over 16 amino acids. Germline values: CDR1 SSHAT, CDR2 FNYEAQ (reference sequence).

The gene calls are TRBV2 and TRBJ1-4; the match to TRBD1 covers 12 bases. CDR3 size: 18 residues. Germline CDR1 is SNHLY and CDR2 is FYNNEI. V was clipped by 2 bases and J by 2 bases; unmatched bases: 6. Written as DNA, the CDR3 is TGTGCCAGCAGTGAACTGGGACAGGGGGCGCGGACTAATGAAAAACTGTTTTTT. Its translation: CASSELGQGARTNEKLFF.

This rearrangement joins TRBV18 to TRBJ1-1; TRBD1 aligns across 8 bases. CDR1 is KGHSH and CDR2 is LQKENI in the germline V gene. There are 15 residues in the CDR3. V was pared by 3 bases and J by 2 bases, with 5 bases of the junction left unmatched. The DNA for the CDR3 is TGTGCCAGCTCACCCACCGGGACAGGTAACACTGAAGCTTTCTTT. This translates into CASSPTGTGNTEAFF.